The subject of this entry is one TCR beta chain. Antigen specificity is unknown. Vbeta (60) and Jbeta (13) primers were used in the PCR. Produced via immunoSEQ multiplex PCR; TCRdb's table is partial and in-frame only. The data show 150,000 to 200,000 clones, about 63% seen once. The sample originates from a study of cytomegalovirus exposure and HLA in healthy donors. General study results and limits: Investigators reported about 160 TCR beta chains as tied to cytomegalovirus.

The clonotype originates from a woman aged 40 to 55 in good health and CMV-seropositive. Sequenced material: PBMCs.

As DNA, the CDR3 is TGTGCCAGCTGCCCGGCGGGGGGAACAGATACGCAGTATTTT. Protein: CASCPAGGTDTQYF. The V gene is TRBV7-3, the J gene TRBJ2-3; 8 nucleotides line up with TRBD2. The germline gives CDR1 SGHTA, CDR2 FQGTGA. The CDR3 is 14 amino acids. Trimming removed 8 bases from V and 3 bases from J; junction bases left unmatched: 7. Full variable domain (missing parts from reference TRBV7-3 and TRBJ2-3): GAGVSQTPSNKVTEKGKYVELRCDPISGHTALYWYRQSLGQGPEFLIYFQGTGAADDSGLPNDRFFAVRPEGSVSTLKIQRTERGDSAVYLCASCPAGGTDTQYFGPGTRLTVL.